A single TCR beta chain is shown here with its context. In this sample, this clone turned up many times. Its binding antigen is unknown. No much larger clonotype is one base removed from it; base qualities were not supplied. This sample stems from a study of blood T cell repertoires in COVID-19 (dated by TCRdb to the early 2020s). Context from the whole study: The collaborator samples originated in the United States, Italy and Spain and spanned the acute and convalescent phases of COVID-19. The material from the prospective study consisted of cDNA or gDNA derived from T cells, B-cell-depleted T cells, or PBMCs. Subjects who had been exposed to COVID-19, were actively infected with it, or had recovered from it provided the deeply sampled blood TCRbeta repertoires that made up the dataset. The repertoires were released in a freely available public database intended as a resource for research on the immune response to SARS-CoV-2. The samples were drawn from two sources: the first 160 participants of the ongoing ImmuneRACE study, and over 950 subjects contributed by 6 global collaborators. Sample metadata almost always included a de-identified subject ID, COVID-19 status, age in years and sex. HLA class I and class II types, where available, came from metadata supplied by the sample provider rather than from assay-based typing. Results the study describes overall, beyond this receptor: Clinical and demographic metadata were provided uncurated, with the amount varying by source and participant.

After removal of 5 bases from V and 5 bases from J, the junction retains 7 bases not matched to a gene. Sequences GTSNPN (CDR1) and SVGIG (CDR2) are obtained from the germline V gene (reference sequence). Measured from the cysteine to the phenylalanine, the CDR3 is 14 residues long. The read is trimmed to its CDR3 DNA, 42 bases read in frame from base 1. In the prospective study, participants were about 18 to 95 years old, resided in 20 to 30 geographic areas of the United States, and were enrolled through a virtual design. In the prospective study, participants were assigned to cohorts based on the clinical history participants reported in a screening survey and a study questionnaire. In the prospective study, mobile phlebotomists collected whole blood, serum and a nasopharyngeal or oropharyngeal swab from each participant. Prospective study participants could optionally give additional blood draws and questionnaires over an approximately two-month period. Before DNA extraction, prospective study blood samples were shipped either frozen or at room temperature.

TCRbeta CDR3 regions were amplified from genomic DNA by means of the immunoSEQ Assay, a bias-controlled multiplex PCR. In the source study's methods: The number of nucleated cells in each sample was estimated from the amplification of reference gene primers within the assay. To quantify the absolute abundance of each unique TCRbeta CDR3 rearrangement, sequence reads were collapsed and filtered. For each sample, productive Simpson clonality was calculated by taking the square root of Simpson's diversity index across productive rearrangements. TCRdb's version of the immuneACCESS table is confined to in-frame rearrangements and falls short of the full clone set. An unresolved V gene accounts for under half of the shortfall where checked; the remainder is of unknown origin. V and J calls and clone size are copied from that table; D and trimming were computed from the DNA. The sample data list 130,000 to 150,000 clones, and more than 75% of these were observed just once. The ten largest account for approximately 1.2% of the sample.

The TCR originated in a woman aged 25 to 39 with acute COVID-19. The sample comprised PBMCs or T cells enriched from blood (not recorded which). This chain joins TRBV30 to TRBJ2-7; 12 bases in the junction line up with TRBD2. The CDR3 protein is CAWELAGGLDEQYF. The DNA sequence is TGTGCCTGGGAACTAGCGGGAGGATTGGACGAGCAGTACTTC.